A single sample is the source of the 14 T cell receptor beta chains below, sequenced in a study of shared clonotypes between healthy human individuals. This table comes from immunoSEQ multiplex PCR, and its TCRdb copy is limited to in-frame clones, with some not included. The sample lists 110,000 or so clones; roughly 70% were seen once. Sequencing used memory CD8+ T cells sorted from blood. Subset meaning: CD45RO+ cells pooled with CCR7-negative TemRA cells. These receptors came from a woman in her 30s in good health.

The rearrangement joins TRBV5-6 to TRBJ2-7; D is undetermined. V was pared by 1 base and J by 0 bases, with 14 bases between. The CDR3 consists of 16 residues. From germline, CDR1 is SGHDT and CDR2 YYEEEE. CDR3: CASSLYRLGLSYEQYF. CDR3 nucleotide sequence: TGTGCCAGCAGCTTGTATAGATTAGGGCTCTCCTACGAGCAGTACTTC. Supplemented by reference TRBV5-6 and TRBJ2-7, the full variable domain reads DAGVTQSPTHLIKTRGQQVTLRCSPKSGHDTVSWYQQALGQGPQFIFQYYEEEERQRGNFPDRFSGHQFPNYSSELNVNALLLGDSALYLCASSLYRLGLSYEQYFGPGTRLTVT.

This clone has only a few counts. V is TRBV5-5 and J is TRBJ2-1; D unclear. V lost 0 bases and J lost 9, with 13 bases in between. In germline, CDR1 is SGHKS, CDR2 YYEKEE (reference sequence). There are 14 residues in the CDR3. The CDR3 loop reads CASSLALLTREQFF. CDR3 DNA: TGTGCCAGCAGCTTGGCATTGTTGACCCGTGAGCAGTTCTTC. Using reference TRBV5-5 and TRBJ2-1 for the parts outside the CDR3, the full variable domain is DAGVTQSPTHLIKTRGQQVTLRCSPISGHKSVSWYQQVLGQGPQFIFQYYEKEERGRGNFPDRFSARQFPNYSSELNVNALLLGDSALYLCASSLALLTREQFFGPGTRLTVL.

The chain recombines TRBV6-6 with TRBJ2-5; the D gene is possibly TRBD2 (5 bases). V gave up 2 bases and J gave up 3 bases, with 10 bases separating them. The CDR3 covers 14 residues. CDR1 is MNHNY, CDR2 SVGAGI, per germline (reference sequence). The CDR3 is CASSYQGLEETQYF. CDR3 nucleotides: TGTGCCAGCAGTTACCAAGGACTGGAAGAGACCCAGTACTTC.

The J gene is TRBJ2-2, the V gene TRBV10-3; D ambiguous. Germline CDR1 reads ENHRY; CDR2 reads SYGVKD. CDR3 length: 16 amino acids. Trimming cost V 0 bases and J 8 bases, with 16 bases left between them. The CDR3 DNA sequence: TGTGCCATCAGTGAGTCAGAGGTGCTACCGGTGGGGGAGCTGTTTTTT. This gives the protein CAISESEVLPVGELFF.

This rearrangement joins TRBV4-1 to TRBJ1-5; 7 bases line up with TRBD1. CDR3 length: 15 residues. Trimming cost V 3 bases and J 3 bases; bases outside gene matches: 5. CDR1 and CDR2 (germline): MGHRA, YSYEKL. The CDR3 coding sequence is TGCGCCAGCAGCCAGGGACAGCAACACAATCAGCCCCAGCATTTT. Protein: CASSQGQQHNQPQHF.

The chain employs TRBV5-1 and TRBJ2-1, with 7 bases fitting TRBD1. Germline CDR1 and CDR2: SGHRS and YFSETQ. The V and J ends lost 4 bases and 4 bases, in that order; junction bases with no gene match: 14. This CDR3 contains 17 residues. The CDR3 region has the DNA TGCGCCAGCAGCACTGGGACAGAGGCTGCCCTTTACAATGAGCAGTTCTTC. Translated: CASSTGTEAALYNEQFF.

Only one count was recorded for this clone. The chain uses TRBV11-1 and TRBJ1-5, with no clear D. Trimming left V 6 bases short and J 5 bases short, with 17 bases between. CDR1 is SGHAT, CDR2 FQDESV, per germline (reference sequence). There are 15 residues in the CDR3. The CDR3 protein is CASRLGRDFYQPQHF. CDR3 in DNA: TGTGCCAGCAGGCTAGGCCGAGACTTTTATCAGCCCCAGCATTTT.

In this sample, this clone turned up many times. The same CDR3 also results from other DNA sequences found in this sample. The chain carries TRBV29-1 and TRBJ2-7; a weak D match, TRBD1 (6 bases). The CDR3 totals 11 residues. Germline V CDR1 and CDR2: SQVTM, ANQGSEA. V gave up 4 bases and J gave up 3 bases, with 7 bases separating them. CDR3 sequence reads: CSVGGGYEQYF. The CDR3 nucleotides read TGCAGCGTTGGAGGGGGCTACGAGCAGTACTTC.

This clone was picked up a small number of times. The rearrangement joins TRBV28 to TRBJ1-2; the D is unclear. This CDR3 has 12 amino acids. The V end was cut by 3 bases, the J end by 4 bases, with 6 bases between. Germline CDR1 and CDR2: MDHEN and SYDVKM. In DNA form, the CDR3 reads TGTGCCAGCAGTTTGGCTGCCTATGGCTACACCTTC. Amino acids: CASSLAAYGYTF.

In the case of this clone: Within the sample, other DNA sequences also encode this same CDR3. This chain uses TRBV2 with TRBJ2-5; a weak D match, TRBD2 (5 bases). The germline CDR1 and CDR2 sequences are SNHLY and FYNNEI. V dropped 8 bases and J dropped 0 bases, with 7 bases sitting between them. The CDR3 consists of 12 residues. The CDR3 spells CASSGYQETQYF. The CDR3 DNA sequence: TGTGCCAGCTCGGGATACCAAGAGACCCAGTACTTC.

Remarks on this clone: This likely stems from a read error, as it lies one base from a far larger clone. The sample holds other DNA sequences that translate to the same CDR3. V and J are TRBV10-3 and TRBJ2-7, with D maybe TRBD2 (6 bases). This CDR3 region has 14 residues. Germline CDR1 and CDR2: ENHRY and SYGVKD. Trimming pared 2 bases from V and 7 bases from J, leaving 15 bases between. The CDR3 DNA reads as TGTGCCATCAGTGAGGTGGGAGGTCGATATGAGCAGTACTTC. Translated, it gives CAISEVGGRYEQYF.

The table lists this clone with a count of one. This sequence joins TRBV15 and TRBJ2-2; 11 bases match TRBD2. J was trimmed by 5 bases and V by 5 bases; bases with no gene match: 10. The CDR3 is 17 amino acids. Looked up from germline, CDR1 is LNHNV and CDR2 is YYDKDF (reference sequence). As DNA, the CDR3 is TGTGCCACCAGCTCCCTCATAGCGGGAGGGAGAACCGGGGAGCTGTTTTTT. Protein sequence: CATSSLIAGGRTGELFF.

The chain combines TRBV6-5 with TRBJ2-3; the match to TRBD1 covers 8 bases. V lost 5 bases to trimming and J lost 3 bases; unmatched junction nucleotides: 1. The CDR3 covers 13 residues. The germline CDR1 and CDR2 sequences are MNHEY and SVGAGI. This chain's CDR3 is CASSTGGTDTQYF. The DNA of the CDR3 is TGTGCCAGCAGTACAGGGGGGACAGATACGCAGTATTTT.

This clone was found many times. This chain uses TRBV6-4 with TRBJ2-1; tentatively, D is TRBD1 (6 bases). The CDR3 has 13 amino acids. The V end was cut by 6 bases, the J end by 5 bases, with 11 bases between. CDR1 and CDR2 from the germline V gene are MRHNA and SNTAGT. The DNA of the CDR3 is TGTGCCAGCAGCCCCCGGGACAACAATGAGCAGTTCTTC. It encodes CASSPRDNNEQFF.